This T cell receptor (beta chain) was documented in a study of T cells in Graves' hyperthyroidism and ophthalmopathy. This clonotype was found many times. Criteria for exclusion of patients were uncontrolled infection, other autoimmune disease, pregnancy or lactation. CDR3 length: 13 residues. The V end lost 10 bases, the J end lost 2 bases, and 14 bases lay between the germline ends. CDR1 and CDR2 (germline): ENHRY, SYGVKD. RNA transcripts gave rise to amplified TCR beta CDR3 regions. First-round RT-PCR of the TCR CDR3 relied on the HTBI primer set. TCRdb reanalysed the multiplex PCR reads using MiXCR and keeps one entry per CDR3 protein. There are some 360,000 distinct CDR3 sequences in the sample; around 18% occur only once, and 15% to 17% lies in the top ten.

Sequenced input: blood. The genes are TRBV10-3 and TRBJ2-5; possible D gene TRBD1, 5 bases. The clonotype comes from a woman aged 40 to 50 with Graves' ophthalmopathy. The CDR3 protein is CATGRTTQETQYF. The CDR3 nucleotides are TGTGCCACCGGGCGGACAACTCAAGAGACCCAGTACTTC.